The entry below describes one T cell receptor (beta chain). As yet, its antigen is unknown. With V trimmed by 11 bases and J by 9 bases, 13 bases remained unmatched. Germline CDR1 is SEHNR and CDR2 is FQNEAQ (reference sequence). The CDR3 contains 13 residues. PCR amplification relied on 60 Vbeta primers (plus 13 Jbeta primers). Profiled with immunoSEQ multiplex PCR; TCRdb holds only in-frame clones, not every one. The sample records over 90,000 clones, around 80% being singletons. The data were taken from a study of cytomegalovirus exposure and HLA in healthy donors. General study results and limits: TCR beta sequences reportedly predicted most subjects' HLA-A and HLA-B alleles accurately. Overall, roughly 150 TCR beta chains were annotated as cytomegalovirus-associated.

This TCR derives from a woman younger than 35 in good health and CMV-seropositive. This chain links TRBV7-9 with TRBJ2-1; 7 bases match TRBD2. Sequencing was carried out using PBMCs. The CDR3 region is CALSWGGEGEQFF. CDR3 coding DNA: TGTGCCCTATCTTGGGGGGGTGAGGGTGAGCAGTTCTTC.